The clone carrying this T cell receptor beta chain was detected once. This entry belongs to a study of blood T cell repertoires in COVID-19. V shed 4 bases and J 13 bases; nucleotides not matched to a gene: 7. CDR1 is SGHRS and CDR2 is YFSETQ in the germline V gene. This CDR3 contains 11 residues. Sequencing used immunoSEQ multiplex PCR; TCRdb keeps in-frame clones, though not all of them. The repertoire includes about 140,000 clones, 70% to 90% of them detected once, and around 1.9% sits in the top ten. V usage is TRBV5-1 and J usage is TRBJ1-2; 7 bases map to TRBD1. The sequence was collected from a man aged 65 to 85 with acute or convalescent COVID-19. Sequencing was performed on peripheral blood. In DNA, the CDR3 is TGCGCCAGCAGCCCCGGACAGGCCTCCACCTTC. It specifies CASSPGQASTF. The variable domain in full, completed from reference TRBV5-1 and TRBJ1-2, reads KAGVTQTPRYLIKTRGQQVTLSCSPISGHRSVSWYQQTPGQGLQFLFEYFSETQRNKGNFPGRFSGRQFSNSRSEMNVSTLELGDSALYLCASSPGQASTFGSGTRLTVV.